This T cell receptor beta chain stems from a study of cytomegalovirus exposure and HLA in healthy donors. Whole-study findings and limits: Cytomegalovirus-associated TCR beta chains were listed, numbering some 180. At a 0.05 false discovery rate, a later analysis found 18,000 or so TCR beta sequences to be associated with HLA alleles. High specificity and sensitivity for cytomegalovirus status were reported for the classifier.

This clone came up a few times. Its antigen is still unknown. V lost 11 bases to trimming and J lost 7 bases; unmatched junction nucleotides: 8. Germline values: CDR1 SNHLY, CDR2 FYNNEI. This CDR3 is built from 13 residues. PCR used 60 Vbeta primers and 13 Jbeta primers. Data came from immunoSEQ multiplex PCR; TCRdb stores just in-frame clones and leaves some out. Among around 100,000 clones listed, roughly three quarters were seen once. The rearrangement links TRBV2 to TRBJ1-6; 7 bases are shared with TRBD1. This TCR derives from a female donor in good health and CMV-seropositive. The sequencing input was PBMCs. This CDR3 reads CAGRQGWNSPLHF. The CDR3 DNA reads TGTGCCGGACGACAGGGTTGGAATTCACCCCTCCACTTT.